This T cell receptor beta chain comes out of a study of T-cell memory formation after mild COVID-19. TCRdb called the 5' RACE reads again in MiXCR, with one record for every CDR3 protein. This table holds tens of thousands of distinct CDR3 sequences, approximately 13% found once. This clonotype was counted at least ten times. Deletions cut 2 bases from V and 2 bases from J, with 8 bases between. Germline CDR1 and CDR2: SGHRS and YFSETQ. This CDR3 spans 13 amino acids. Sequenced input: PBMCs or a T cell subset sorted from them (not recorded which). V is TRBV5-1 and J is TRBJ2-7, with D unclear. The source is an adult woman who had mild COVID-19 (a few samples of this study predate the infection). Cell type and time point are not known. DNA of the CDR3: TGCGCCAGCAGCTTCGGGTTCCCCTACGAGCAGTACTTC. Its protein is CASSFGFPYEQYF.